These 4 T cell receptor beta chains originate from one sample sequenced in a study of technical replicates of blood from a few donors. The protocol was immunoSEQ multiplex PCR, while the TCRdb copy is restricted to in-frame clones and leaves out a portion. The table lists around 100,000 clones, about 94% of them singletons. Source material: T cells isolated from PBMCs. The receptor set was obtained from a human donor in good health.

V usage is TRBV5-8 and J usage is TRBJ2-1; TRBD2 agrees at 11 bases. Unmatched junction bases numbered 8, after V lost 2 bases and J lost 10 bases. The germline CDR1 and CDR2 sequences are SGHTS and YDEGEE. The CDR3 spans 15 residues. CDR3 sequence reads: CASSLSSGRAREQFF. DNA for the CDR3: TGTGCCAGCAGCTTAAGTAGCGGGAGGGCCAGGGAGCAGTTCTTC.

This sequence joins TRBV9 and TRBJ1-1; D not resolved. The V gene's germline CDR1 is SGDLS and CDR2 YYNGEE. The CDR3 sequence is 14 residues long. V was clipped by 4 bases and J by 0 bases, with 10 bases between them. The CDR3, as DNA: TGTGCCAGCAGCCCGTTAGTAATGAACACTGAAGCTTTCTTT. It encodes CASSPLVMNTEAFF.

The count of this clone is one. This chain connects TRBV10-3 to TRBJ2-2, with unresolved D. Germline assignment: CDR1 ENHRY and CDR2 SYGVKD. The CDR3 has 16 residues. Trimming removed 3 bases from V and 3 bases from J, with 14 bases in between. CDR3 in amino acids: CAISEIPAEYTGELFF. In nucleotides, the CDR3 is TGTGCCATCAGTGAAATTCCTGCGGAATACACCGGGGAGCTGTTTTTT.

The genes are TRBV19 and TRBJ1-1; D might be TRBD1 (6 bases). The CDR3 loop spans 13 amino acids. Germline V gene sequence: CDR1 LNHDA, CDR2 SQIVND (reference sequence). V was shortened by 5 bases and J by 6 bases, with 13 bases between the two germline ends. CDR3 sequence reads: CASSVQGSAEAFF. The CDR3, as DNA: TGTGCCAGTAGTGTACAGGGTTCCGCTGAAGCTTTCTTT.